This T cell receptor beta chain was captured by sequencing in a study of somatic mutations in cytotoxic T cells in rheumatoid arthritis. Study-level background: A subset of V beta antibody-stained T-cell populations was isolated by flow sorting, reaching nearly 100% purity, and this subset included V beta1+ cells that went on to TCRB sequencing. Study-wide findings and caveats: Each of about an eighth of the roughly 65 patients had a largest CD8+ clone that made up more than 20% of CD8+ cells. CD8+ clonality increased with age in rheumatoid arthritis patients but not in healthy controls.

Points on this clone: No antigen is known for it.

This CDR3 spans 15 amino acids. V was cut by 0 bases and J by 5 bases, with 13 bases left in between. Germline CDR1 and CDR2: SGHKS and YYEKEE (reference sequence). Positive magnetic bead selection isolated CD4+ and CD8+ cells, and flow cytometry checked purity. Here immunoSEQ multiplex PCR was the method, and the copy in TCRdb shows in-frame clones only, minus some. The sample holds under 20,000 clones; approximately 80% are singletons and the top ten take under 20%. The receptor was isolated from an adult with rheumatoid arthritis. This chain joins TRBV5-5 and TRBJ2-3, with D maybe TRBD1 (6 bases). Sequencing used CD8+ T cells sorted from blood. In nucleotides, the CDR3 is TGTGCCAGCAGCTTGGGAGAGGGGGTTTTAGATACGCAGTATTTT. It yields the protein CASSLGEGVLDTQYF. Using reference TRBV5-5 and TRBJ2-3 for the parts outside the CDR3, the full variable domain is DAGVTQSPTHLIKTRGQQVTLRCSPISGHKSVSWYQQVLGQGPQFIFQYYEKEERGRGNFPDRFSARQFPNYSSELNVNALLLGDSALYLCASSLGEGVLDTQYFGPGTRLTVL.